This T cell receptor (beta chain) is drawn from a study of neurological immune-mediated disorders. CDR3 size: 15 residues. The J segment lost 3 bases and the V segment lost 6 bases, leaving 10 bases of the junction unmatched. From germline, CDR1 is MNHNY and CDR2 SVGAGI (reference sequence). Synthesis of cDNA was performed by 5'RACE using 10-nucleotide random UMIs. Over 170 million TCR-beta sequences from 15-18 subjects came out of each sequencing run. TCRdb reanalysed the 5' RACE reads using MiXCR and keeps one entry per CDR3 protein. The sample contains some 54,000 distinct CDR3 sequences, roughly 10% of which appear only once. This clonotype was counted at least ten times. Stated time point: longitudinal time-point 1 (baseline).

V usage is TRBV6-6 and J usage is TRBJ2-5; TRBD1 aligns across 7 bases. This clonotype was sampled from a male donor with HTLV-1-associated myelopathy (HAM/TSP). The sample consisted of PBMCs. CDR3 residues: CASSKNRDREETQYF. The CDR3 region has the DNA TGTGCCAGCAGCAAAAACCGGGACAGAGAAGAGACCCAGTACTTC.